The clone carrying this TCR beta chain has more than one count but fewer than ten. This record comes from a study of T cell changes during pregnancy in multiple sclerosis. CDR3 length: 13 residues. The V and J ends lost 0 bases and 0 bases respectively, with 5 bases between them. The germline V gene has CDR1 GTSNPN and CDR2 SVGIG (reference sequence). Profiling relied on immunoSEQ multiplex PCR, and the TCRdb table lists in-frame clones only, not all of them. The sample consists of nearly 110,000 clones, more than 80% of them appearing once. This specimen was peripheral blood, taken before pregnancy. This clonotype was sampled from a female donor with multiple sclerosis, enrolled in a pregnancy study. J is TRBJ1-1 and V is TRBV30, with a possible D match to TRBD1 (5 bases). The CDR3 bases are TGTGCCTGGAGTGTAGGGGTGAACACTGAAGCTTTCTTT. This sequence encodes CAWSVGVNTEAFF. Drawing the rest from reference TRBV30 and TRBJ1-1, the complete variable domain is SQTIHQWPATLVQPVGSPLSLECTVEGTSNPNLYWYRQAAGRGLQLLFYSVGIGQISSEVPQNLSASRPQDRQFILSSKKLLLSDSGFYLCAWSVGVNTEAFFGQGTRLTVV.